The rows below give T cell receptor beta chains drawn from one sample of a study of Graves' ophthalmopathy and Graves' hyperthyroidism. TCRdb processed the multiplex PCR reads anew with MiXCR; each CDR3 protein has one entry. The sample holds 150,000 to 200,000 distinct CDR3 sequences, 35% to 45% seen once. Sequenced sample: peripheral blood. All receptors come from a man between 25 and 39 years old with Graves' ophthalmopathy. Each CDR3 is given with its conserved first and last residue. A D gene is named only where the DNA matches it firmly. Not all rows give a size; the values are once, few, many and, for expanded clones, a class.

v_gene,abundance,d_gene,j_gene,len,CDR3aa,CDR3nt
TRBV18,many,-,TRBJ1-1,13,CASSTTKGTEAFF,TGTGCCAGCTCAACCACCAAGGGAACTGAAGCTTTCTTT
TRBV25-1,many,TRBD1,TRBJ2-7,15,CASSLSGTGSYEQYF,TGTGCCAGCAGCCTCTCCGGGACAGGGAGCTACGAGCAGTACTTC
TRBV11-2,many,-,TRBJ2-7,14,CASSLVGTGIEQYF,TGTGCCAGCAGCTTAGTCGGGACGGGAATCGAGCAGTACTTC
TRBV7-2,-,-,TRBJ1-1,13,CASGFSPGTRFFF,TGTGCCAGCGGATTCTCACCCGGGACGCGATTTTTCTTT
TRBV15,-,-,TRBJ2-4,13,CATSYGMSDIQYF,TGTGCCACCAGCTATGGAATGTCGGACATTCAGTACTTC
TRBV19,-,-,TRBJ2-5,13,CASSTSGRETQYF,TGTGCCAGTAGTACTTCGGGGAGAGAGACCCAGTACTTC
TRBV28,many,-,TRBJ2-7,19,CASSLPPPWGERPTYEQYF,TGTGCCAGCAGTTTACCTCCCCCGTGGGGTGAGCGGCCCACCTACGAGCAGTACTTC
TRBV7-2,few,-,TRBJ2-7,14,CASSLSQGGYEQYF,TGTGCCAGCAGCTTAAGCCAGGGTGGCTACGAGCAGTACTTC
TRBV6-1,once,-,TRBJ1-2,15,CATVLRGTPASGYTF,TGTGCCACCGTCTTACGTGGGACACCAGCATCTGGCTACACCTTC
TRBV12-3/TRBV12-4,many,-,TRBJ1-1,13,CASTLSGGTEAFF,TGTGCCAGCACCCTTTCCGGGGGGACTGAAGCTTTCTTT
TRBV6-5,-,-,TRBJ1-2,16,CASSYLSRAHNYGYTF,TGTGCCAGCAGTTATTTATCACGGGCCCATAACTATGGCTACACCTTC
TRBV6-1,few,-,TRBJ2-5,14,CASRGGPGRETQYF,TGTGCCAGCAGAGGAGGCCCTGGACGAGAGACCCAGTACTTC
TRBV5-1,-,-,TRBJ2-4,11,CASTEANIQYF,TGCGCCAGCACAGAAGCTAACATTCAGTACTTC
TRBV12-3/TRBV12-4,-,-,TRBJ1-1,16,CASSLTGPRGITEAFF,TGTGCCAGCAGTTTAACCGGCCCCCGCGGAATCACTGAAGCTTTCTTT
TRBV28,many,TRBD2,TRBJ2-2,13,CASSLGGSGELFF,TGTGCCAGCAGCCTGGGGGGGTCCGGGGAGCTGTTTTTT
TRBV12-3/TRBV12-4,-,-,TRBJ1-1,14,CASSSETSGAEAFF,TGTGCCAGCAGTAGCGAAACAAGCGGCGCTGAAGCTTTCTTT
TRBV20-1,-,-,TRBJ2-5,12,CSARVRGETQYF,TGCAGTGCTAGAGTACGGGGGGAGACCCAGTACTTC
TRBV7-2,-,TRBD1,TRBJ2-5,15,CASSSSGTEGKTQYF,TGTGCCAGCAGCTCATCTGGGACAGAGGGGAAGACCCAGTACTTC
TRBV28,many,-,TRBJ1-2,14,CASSLSGDRYGYTF,TGTGCCAGCAGTCTAAGTGGGGATCGTTATGGCTACACCTTC
TRBV6-2/TRBV6-3,many,-,TRBJ1-1,14,CASSWGQRNTEAFF,TGTGCCAGCAGTTGGGGCCAGAGGAACACTGAAGCTTTCTTT
TRBV6-5,many,TRBD2,TRBJ2-5,16,CASSPIAGGRGETQYF,TGTGCCAGCAGTCCCATAGCGGGAGGGCGGGGAGAGACCCAGTACTTC
TRBV12-3/TRBV12-4,many,-,TRBJ2-7,16,CASSPRQDVSSYEQYF,TGTGCCAGCAGTCCTCGACAGGACGTCAGCTCCTACGAGCAGTACTTC
TRBV11-1,-,-,TRBJ1-2,16,CASSSPAGGSGYGYTF,TGTGCCAGCAGCTCCCCGGCGGGGGGCAGCGGCTATGGCTACACCTTC
TRBV18,many,-,TRBJ1-3,12,CASSPPGNTIYF,TGTGCCAGCTCACCACCGGGAAACACCATATATTTT
TRBV6-5,once,-,TRBJ2-2,16,CASSYLWTSNTGELFF,TGTGCCAGCAGTTACCTTTGGACCTCGAACACCGGGGAGCTGTTTTTT
TRBV28,-,-,TRBJ2-7,11,CASSSVWVQYF,TGTGCCAGCAGTTCCGTGTGGGTGCAGTACTTC
TRBV6-4,many,TRBD1,TRBJ2-3,15,CASSDGGQGSDTQYF,TGTGCCAGCAGTGATGGGGGACAGGGATCAGATACGCAGTATTTT
TRBV19,-,TRBD2,TRBJ2-7,15,CASSTQTSGPYEQYF,TGTGCCAGTAGTACGCAGACTAGCGGCCCCTACGAGCAGTACTTC
TRBV9,many,-,TRBJ2-6,14,CASSPNSGANVLTF,TGTGCCAGCAGCCCAAACTCTGGGGCCAACGTCCTGACTTTC
TRBV12-3/TRBV12-4,few,TRBD1,TRBJ1-2,13,CASAGTDLYGYTF,TGTGCCAGCGCCGGGACAGACCTCTATGGCTACACCTTC
TRBV30,many,-,TRBJ1-2,15,CAWINLGARHYGYTF,TGTGCCTGGATTAATCTGGGGGCGAGACACTATGGCTACACCTTC
TRBV12-3/TRBV12-4,-,TRBD1,TRBJ2-7,13,CASRMGQGYEQYF,TGTGCCAGCAGAATGGGACAGGGCTACGAGCAGTACTTC
TRBV7-9,-,-,TRBJ1-1,13,CASSPPEAGWAFF,TGTGCCAGCAGCCCGCCAGAGGCAGGGTGGGCTTTCTTT
TRBV20-1,many,TRBD2,TRBJ2-4,15,CSARVVAGIKNIQYF,TGCAGTGCTAGAGTTGTAGCGGGGATCAAAAACATTCAGTACTTC
TRBV6-1,-,-,TRBJ1-1,14,CASAYREKNTEAFF,TGTGCCAGCGCCTACAGGGAGAAGAACACTGAAGCTTTCTTT
TRBV11-2,-,TRBD1,TRBJ1-1,13,CASSQAGQGEAFF,TGTGCCAGCAGTCAGGCAGGACAGGGGGAAGCTTTCTTT
TRBV7-2,many,TRBD2,TRBJ2-5,12,CASSPPGGTQYF,TGTGCCAGCAGCCCCCCGGGGGGGACCCAGTACTTC
TRBV27,many,-,TRBJ1-1,15,CASSLAPGVWSEAFF,TGTGCCAGCAGTTTAGCCCCAGGGGTCTGGTCTGAAGCTTTCTTT
TRBV6-2/TRBV6-3,-,TRBD1,TRBJ1-1,16,CASSFRTGTGNTEAFF,TGTGCCAGCAGTTTCCGAACCGGGACAGGGAACACTGAAGCTTTCTTT
TRBV4-1,many,-,TRBJ1-1,14,CASSQEAYSTEAFF,TGCGCCAGCAGCCAAGAGGCGTACTCCACTGAAGCTTTCTTT
TRBV5-1,-,-,TRBJ1-5,15,CASSLRLGGGQPQHF,TGCGCCAGCAGCTTAAGGCTTGGGGGTGGCCAGCCCCAGCATTTT
TRBV20-1,many,TRBD1,TRBJ2-5,14,CSAAGTAIQETQYF,TGCAGTGCTGCCGGGACAGCCATACAAGAGACCCAGTACTTC
TRBV27,many,-,TRBJ2-7,15,CASSSLGAGSYEQYF,TGTGCCAGCAGTTCTTTGGGTGCGGGATCCTACGAGCAGTACTTC
TRBV19,-,-,TRBJ1-3,15,CASSPPTGSGNTIYF,TGTGCCAGTAGTCCACCTACCGGATCTGGAAACACCATATATTTT
TRBV29-1,-,-,TRBJ2-5,14,CSVEGDIIRETQYF,TGCAGCGTTGAAGGCGACATCATTCGAGAGACCCAGTACTTC
TRBV7-2,many,-,TRBJ2-5,14,CASSLDHGEETQYF,TGTGCCAGCAGCTTAGACCATGGGGAAGAGACCCAGTACTTC
TRBV27,-,TRBD1,TRBJ2-7,17,CASSRVPGQGIGYEQYF,TGTGCCAGCAGCCGAGTCCCGGGACAGGGTATTGGCTACGAGCAGTACTTC
TRBV6-2/TRBV6-3,-,-,TRBJ2-5,13,CASSYVALGTQYF,TGTGCCAGCAGTTACGTCGCGTTGGGGACCCAGTACTTC
TRBV20-1,once,-,TRBJ1-2,13,CSARDRGPGGYTF,TGCAGTGCTAGAGATCGGGGCCCGGGCGGCTACACCTTC
TRBV12-3/TRBV12-4,many,TRBD1,TRBJ1-1,14,CASSEHRGSTEAFF,TGTGCCAGCAGTGAACACAGGGGAAGCACTGAAGCTTTCTTT
TRBV7-3,many,TRBD2,TRBJ2-2,17,CASSLAGGPWGTGELFF,TGTGCCAGCAGCTTAGCGGGAGGGCCCTGGGGCACCGGGGAGCTGTTTTTT
TRBV28,-,TRBD2,TRBJ2-7,16,CASSLFPAGRSGEQYF,TGTGCCAGCAGTTTATTTCCAGCGGGAAGATCGGGCGAGCAGTACTTC